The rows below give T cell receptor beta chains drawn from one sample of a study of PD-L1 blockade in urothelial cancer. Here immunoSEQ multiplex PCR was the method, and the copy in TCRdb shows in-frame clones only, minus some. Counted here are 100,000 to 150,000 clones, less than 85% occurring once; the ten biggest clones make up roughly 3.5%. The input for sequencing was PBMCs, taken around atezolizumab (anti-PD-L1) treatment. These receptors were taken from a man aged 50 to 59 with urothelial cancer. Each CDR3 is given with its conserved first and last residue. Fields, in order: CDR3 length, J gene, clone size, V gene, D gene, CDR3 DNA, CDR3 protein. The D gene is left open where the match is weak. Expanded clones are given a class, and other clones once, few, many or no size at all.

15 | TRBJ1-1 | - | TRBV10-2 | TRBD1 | TGCGCCAGCAGTGATCCAGGGGGGATGAACACTGAAGCTTTCTTT | CASSDPGGMNTEAFF
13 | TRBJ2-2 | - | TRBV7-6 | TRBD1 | TGTGCCAGCAGCTCACAGGGGATCGGGGAGCTGTTTTTT | CASSSQGIGELFF
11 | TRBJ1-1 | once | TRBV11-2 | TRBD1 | TGTGCCAGCAGCTTAGGGGTGGACAGGGCTTTT | CASSLGVDRAF
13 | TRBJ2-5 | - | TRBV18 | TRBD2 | TGTGCCAGCTCTCCGGGACTAGTTGAGACCCAGTACTTC | CASSPGLVETQYF
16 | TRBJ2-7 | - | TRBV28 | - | TGTGCCAGCAGTGGCGAGGTCTCCGGATATCGCTACGAGCAGTACTTC | CASSGEVSGYRYEQYF
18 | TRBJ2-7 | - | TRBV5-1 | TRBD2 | TGCGCCAGCAGCTTGGGATCTAGCGGGAGGCAAAGCTCCTACGAGCAGTACTTC | CASSLGSSGRQSSYEQYF
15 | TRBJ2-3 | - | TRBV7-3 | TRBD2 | TGTGCCAGCAGCTCTGTAGCGGGAGCTGGAGATACGCAGTATTTT | CASSSVAGAGDTQYF
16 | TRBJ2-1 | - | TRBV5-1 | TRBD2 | TGCGCCAGCAGCCAGGGACTAGCGGGAGTGTACAATGAGCAGTTCTTC | CASSQGLAGVYNEQFF
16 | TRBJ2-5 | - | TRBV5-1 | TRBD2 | TGCGCCAGCAGCTTGGAACGCGGGAGGATCAGGGAGACCCAGTACTTC | CASSLERGRIRETQYF
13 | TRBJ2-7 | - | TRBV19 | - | TGTGCCAGTAACTCTCAGGGGCCCTACGAGCAGTACTTC | CASNSQGPYEQYF
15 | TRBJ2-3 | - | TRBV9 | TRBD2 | TGTGCCAGCAGCGTAGGACTAGCGGGAACAGATACGCAGTATTTT | CASSVGLAGTDTQYF
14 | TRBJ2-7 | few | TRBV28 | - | TGTGCCAGCAGTCCGGCGATGGGCTACTACGAGCAGTACTTC | CASSPAMGYYEQYF